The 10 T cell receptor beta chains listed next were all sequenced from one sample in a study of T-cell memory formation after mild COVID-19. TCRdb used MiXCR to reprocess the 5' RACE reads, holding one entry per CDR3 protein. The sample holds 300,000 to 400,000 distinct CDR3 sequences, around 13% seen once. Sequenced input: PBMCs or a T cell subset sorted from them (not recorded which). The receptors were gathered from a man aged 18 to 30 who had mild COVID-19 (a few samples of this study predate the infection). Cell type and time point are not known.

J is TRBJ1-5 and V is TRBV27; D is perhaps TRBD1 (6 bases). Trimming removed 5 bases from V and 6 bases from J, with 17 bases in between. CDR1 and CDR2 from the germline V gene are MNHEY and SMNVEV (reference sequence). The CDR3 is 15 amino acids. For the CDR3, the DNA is TGTGCCAGCAGTCCTTCACAGGGCTCGGGTCAGCCCCAGCATTTT. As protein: CASSPSQGSGQPQHF.

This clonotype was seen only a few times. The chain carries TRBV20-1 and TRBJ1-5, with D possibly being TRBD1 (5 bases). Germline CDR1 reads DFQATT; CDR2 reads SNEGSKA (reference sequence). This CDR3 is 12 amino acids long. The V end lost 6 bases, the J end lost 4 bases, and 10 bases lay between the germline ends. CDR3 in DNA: TGCAGTGCCCGGGACCGGAATCAGCCCCAGCATTTT. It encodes CSARDRNQPQHF.

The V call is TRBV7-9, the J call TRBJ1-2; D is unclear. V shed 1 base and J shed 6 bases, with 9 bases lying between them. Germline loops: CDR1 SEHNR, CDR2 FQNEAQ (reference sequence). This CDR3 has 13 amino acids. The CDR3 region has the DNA TGTGCCAGCAGCTTAGGCGGTTCGGATGGCTACACCTTC. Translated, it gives CASSLGGSDGYTF.

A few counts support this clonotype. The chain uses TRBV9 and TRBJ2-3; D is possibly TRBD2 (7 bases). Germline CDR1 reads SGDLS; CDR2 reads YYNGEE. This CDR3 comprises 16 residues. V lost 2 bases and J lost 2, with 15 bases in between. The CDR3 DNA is TGTGCCAGCAGCGTGGGAGGGGGGAAGTTCACAGATACGCAGTATTTT. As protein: CASSVGGGKFTDTQYF.

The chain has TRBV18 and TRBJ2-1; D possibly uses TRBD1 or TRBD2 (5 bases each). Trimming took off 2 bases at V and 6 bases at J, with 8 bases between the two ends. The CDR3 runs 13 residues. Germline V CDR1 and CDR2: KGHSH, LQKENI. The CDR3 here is CASSPEGRNEQFF. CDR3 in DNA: TGTGCCAGCTCACCAGAGGGGCGCAATGAGCAGTTCTTC.

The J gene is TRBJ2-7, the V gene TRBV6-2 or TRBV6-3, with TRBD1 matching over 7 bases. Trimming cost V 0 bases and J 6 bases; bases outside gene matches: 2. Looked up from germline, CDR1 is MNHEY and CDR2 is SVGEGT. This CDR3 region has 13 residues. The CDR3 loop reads CASSYSTGFEQYV. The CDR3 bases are TGTGCCAGCAGTTACTCGACAGGGTTCGAGCAGTACGTC.

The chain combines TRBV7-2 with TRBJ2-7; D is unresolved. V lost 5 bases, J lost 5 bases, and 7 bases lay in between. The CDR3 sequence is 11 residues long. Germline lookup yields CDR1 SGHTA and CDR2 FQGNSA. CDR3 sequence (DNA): TGTGCCAGCAGCGAATTCCACGAGCAGTACTTC. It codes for CASSEFHEQYF.

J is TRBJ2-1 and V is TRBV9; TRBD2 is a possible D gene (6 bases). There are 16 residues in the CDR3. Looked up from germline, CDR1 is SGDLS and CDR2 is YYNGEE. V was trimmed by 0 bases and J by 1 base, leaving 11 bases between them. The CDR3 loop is CASSVDRLGSYNEQFF. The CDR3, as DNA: TGTGCCAGCAGCGTAGATAGACTAGGGTCCTACAATGAGCAGTTCTTC.

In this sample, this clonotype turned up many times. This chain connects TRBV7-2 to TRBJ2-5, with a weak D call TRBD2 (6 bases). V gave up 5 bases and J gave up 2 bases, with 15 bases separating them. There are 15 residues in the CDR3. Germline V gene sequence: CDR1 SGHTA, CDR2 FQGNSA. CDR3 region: CASSLPGRGQETQYF. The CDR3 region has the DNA TGTGCCAGCAGCCTCCCAGGGCGGGGACAAGAGACCCAGTACTTC.

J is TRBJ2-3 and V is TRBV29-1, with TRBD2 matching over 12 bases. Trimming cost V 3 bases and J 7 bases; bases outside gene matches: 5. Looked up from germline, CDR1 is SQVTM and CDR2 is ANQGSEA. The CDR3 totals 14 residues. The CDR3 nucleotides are TGCAGCGTTGATAGGCTAGCGGGGGGGAATACGCAGTATTTT. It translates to CSVDRLAGGNTQYF.